The 3 T cell receptor beta chains presented below share a single source sample, sequenced in a study of blood T cells in healthy people across ages. The second PCR ran about 6 to 11 cycles with a sample-barcoded 5' primer and J-beta primers. TCRdb processed the 5' RACE reads anew with MiXCR; each CDR3 protein has one entry. The data hold around 650,000 distinct CDR3 sequences, with roughly 32% observed a single time. Sequencing was performed on blood. The receptors were sampled from a woman aged 80 or over in good health.

This clonotype was counted ten times or more. The chain has TRBV6-1 and TRBJ1-1; TRBD1 is a possible D gene (5 bases). This CDR3 contains 13 residues. Germline CDR1 and CDR2: MNHNS and SASEGT. The germline V and J ends were trimmed by 6 bases and 3 bases, with 11 bases remaining between them. The CDR3 reads CASSRVIDTEAFF. The CDR3 DNA sequence: TGTGCCAGCAGCAGGGTAATCGACACTGAAGCTTTCTTT.

To note about this clonotype: The conserved phenylalanine or tryptophan normally closing the CDR3 is absent here, so this likely arose from a read error. CDR3 protein: CASSQVAGSSYNEQFL. DNA of the CDR3: TGTGCCAGCAGCCAGGTAGCGGGGAGCTCCTACAATGAGCAGTTCTTA. The V gene is TRBV3-1, the J gene TRBJ2-1, with 8 bases lining up with TRBD2. The CDR3 has 16 amino acids. V gave up 3 bases and J gave up 0 bases; unmatched junction bases: 4. The germline V gene has CDR1 LGHDT and CDR2 YNNKEL (reference sequence).

This rearrangement joins TRBV5-1 to TRBJ1-4; the match to TRBD1 covers 9 bases. CDR3 size: 14 residues. Per the germline V gene, CDR1 is SGHRS and CDR2 is YFSETQ. The ends lost 4 bases at V and 8 bases at J; junction bases unmatched: 6. The CDR3: CASSPGGTGEKLFF. The CDR3 DNA reads as TGCGCCAGCAGCCCCGGCGGGACAGGGGAAAAACTGTTTTTT.